This is a list of T cell receptor beta chains from one sample in a study of cytomegalovirus exposure and HLA in healthy donors. The assay was immunoSEQ multiplex PCR, and TCRdb's table has in-frame clones only and misses some. Seen here are over 150,000 clones, just under 90% observed once, and the top ten hold 10%. Sequencing was carried out using PBMCs. These receptor sequences come from a woman aged 18 to 35 in good health and CMV-seropositive. Both conserved end residues are part of each CDR3. The order of the fields is CDR3 DNA, CDR3 protein, D gene, V gene, J gene. The D gene is left open where the match is weak.

TGTGCCAGTAAGAGGGAAGGGTGGCAAGAGACCCAGTACTTC	CASKREGWQETQYF	.	TRBV19	TRBJ2-5
TGTGCCAGCAGTTTATACGCAGGGGGTGGGTTTGGCTACACCTTC	CASSLYAGGGFGYTF	TRBD1	TRBV28	TRBJ1-2
TGCGCCAGCCAACTAGCGGACTACAATGAGCAGTTCTTC	CASQLADYNEQFF	TRBD2	TRBV5-1	TRBJ2-1
TGTGCCAGCAGTCCCCTAGGGGCACGGGCTGAAAAACTGTTTTTT	CASSPLGARAEKLFF	.	TRBV6-5	TRBJ1-4
TGCGCCAGCAGCGACAGGGGGCAGGGTACCGGGGAGCTGTTTTTT	CASSDRGQGTGELFF	TRBD1	TRBV5-1	TRBJ2-2
TGCGCCAGCAGCTTGGGTGTCGAGCGGGAGGTGGAGACCCAGTACTTC	CASSLGVEREVETQYF	TRBD2	TRBV5-1	TRBJ2-5
TGCAGTGCTCTTAGCTACTACGAGCAGTACTTC	CSALSYYEQYF	.	TRBV20-1	TRBJ2-7
TGTGCCAGCAGTTACGAGACAGGGGGCTACGAGCAGTACTTC	CASSYETGGYEQYF	TRBD1	TRBV6-5	TRBJ2-7
TGTGCCAGCAGCTTGATGGTGGGAGGGTCGGAGACCCAGTACTTC	CASSLMVGGSETQYF	TRBD2	TRBV5-4	TRBJ2-5
TGTGCCAGCAGTAGTAGGGAGGGAGACACAGATACGCAGTATTTT	CASSSREGDTDTQYF	TRBD2	TRBV27	TRBJ2-3
TGTGCCAGCAGTTACACAGGGGGTTCCCAAGAGACCCAGTACTTC	CASSYTGGSQETQYF	TRBD1	TRBV6-5	TRBJ2-5
TGTGCCAGCAGCCCCTCGGTGGGAGAATACGAGCAGTACTTC	CASSPSVGEYEQYF	.	TRBV7-9	TRBJ2-7
TGTGCCAGCAACCGGGACATTCCCGGGGAGCTGTTTTTT	CASNRDIPGELFF	.	TRBV5-4	TRBJ2-2
TGTGCCAGCAGTTTACTGCAGGACCAAGAGACCCAGTACTTC	CASSLLQDQETQYF	.	TRBV28	TRBJ2-5
TGTGCCAGCAGAGGGGACAGGGCGGAAAAACTGTTTTTT	CASRGDRAEKLFF	TRBD1	TRBV2	TRBJ1-4
TGCAGCGCCCCGATTGGACAGAGCGATTATGGCTACACCTTC	CSAPIGQSDYGYTF	.	TRBV29-1	TRBJ1-2
TGTGCCAGCAGCCCCAGACAATCCGGGGGGACAGATACGCAGTATTTT	CASSPRQSGGTDTQYF	TRBD2	TRBV4-2	TRBJ2-3
TGTGCCAGTAGTTTCACCGCAGGTTCCTCTGGAAACACCATATATTTT	CASSFTAGSSGNTIYF	.	TRBV19	TRBJ1-3
TGTGCCAGCAGTTTATCAGAGGGCACAGATACGCAGTATTTT	CASSLSEGTDTQYF	.	TRBV28	TRBJ2-3